This TCR beta chain was identified in a study of T-cell memory formation after mild COVID-19. The germline V gene has CDR1 SGHVS and CDR2 FNYEAQ. The trim removed 3 bases at V and 3 bases at J, leaving 5 bases unmatched. The CDR3 sequence is 15 residues long. TCRdb used MiXCR to reprocess the 5' RACE reads, holding one entry per CDR3 protein. The sample includes more than 150,000 distinct CDR3 sequences, about 20% of them seen just once. This clonotype was detected only a few times. This rearrangement joins TRBV7-6 to TRBJ2-3, with TRBD2 identical over 8 bases. The sequenced sample was PBMCs or a T cell subset sorted from them (not recorded which). The receptor comes from an adult woman who had mild COVID-19 (a few samples of this study predate the infection). Cell type and time point are not known. CDR3 residues: CASSFTGGPTDTQYF. In DNA form, the CDR3 reads TGTGCCAGCAGCTTTACGGGGGGGCCGACAGATACGCAGTATTTT.